Shown below are 32 T cell receptor beta chains from a single sample sequenced in a study of beta chain features in type 1 diabetes. Expressed TCRB transcripts were sequenced, since all the RNA that had been isolated was reverse transcribed. The protocol was immunoSEQ multiplex PCR, while the TCRdb copy is restricted to in-frame clones and leaves out a portion. The data show about 16,000 clones, approximately 50% seen once. The sequenced material came from stem cell memory CD4+ T cells from blood. The source of these receptors is a young woman in good health.

The chain joins TRBV18 to TRBJ1-1; D perhaps matches TRBD1 (6 bases). V lost 5 bases and J 1 base, leaving 8 bases between the germline ends. Per germline, CDR1 KGHSH and CDR2 LQKENI. CDR3 size: 13 residues. CDR3 loop: CASSKTGNTEAFF. CDR3 DNA: TGTGCCAGCTCAAAGACAGGGAACACTGAAGCTTTCTTT.

This clone came up once. The V gene is TRBV12-5, the J gene TRBJ1-4; no clear D gene. The CDR3 contains 14 residues. Germline CDR1 and CDR2: LGHNT and FRNRAP. V lost 6 bases and J 1 base, leaving 9 bases between the germline ends. The CDR3 spells CASGPGLTNEKLFF. CDR3 DNA sequence: TGTGCTAGTGGCCCGGGTTTAACTAATGAAAAACTGTTTTTT.

V and J are TRBV10-3 and TRBJ1-5; TRBD1 might be the D (6 bases). CDR3 length: 14 amino acids. Looked up from germline, CDR1 is ENHRY and CDR2 is SYGVKD. V was shortened by 10 bases and J by 4 bases, with 17 bases between the two germline ends. In nucleotides, the CDR3 is TGTGCCACCACGAGCGGGACACAAAATCAGCCCCAGCATTTT. Protein sequence: CATTSGTQNQPQHF.

The gene calls are TRBV6-6 and TRBJ2-5; D is undetermined. V was clipped by 5 bases and J by 5 bases, with 6 bases between them. The CDR3 runs 11 residues. The germline CDR1 and CDR2 sequences are MNHNY and SVGAGI (reference sequence). Here the CDR3 DNA reads TGTGCCAGCAGTACTGAGGAGACCCAGTACTTC. This translates into CASSTEETQYF.

This clone has a handful of counts. The chain couples TRBV6-5 to TRBJ2-1; D remains unclear. Germline V CDR1 and CDR2: MNHEY, SVGAGI. The CDR3 length is 12 residues. Between the trimmed V and J ends, which lost 6 bases and 9 bases, there was a span of 12 bases. The CDR3 nucleotides read TGTGCCAGCAGAACTACTCGGAGTGAGCAGTTCTTC. Translated: CASRTTRSEQFF.

The CDR3: CASSQDRSSGRYEQFF. The CDR3 DNA is TGCGCCAGCAGCCAAGATCGGTCTAGCGGGAGGTATGAGCAGTTCTTC. The V and J genes are TRBV4-1 and TRBJ2-1; TRBD2 matches at 11 bases. Germline V lookup: CDR1 MGHRA, CDR2 YSYEKL. The CDR3 contains 16 residues. Losses at the gene ends were 0 bases for V and 8 bases for J; bases not matched to a gene: 6.

CDR3 protein: CASSSGTSGSLSNEQFF. The CDR3 region has the DNA TGCGCCAGCAGCTCCGGGACTAGCGGGAGTTTATCCAATGAGCAGTTCTTC. V and J are TRBV5-1 and TRBJ2-1; 14 nucleotides line up with TRBD2. CDR3 size: 17 residues. V gave up 3 bases and J gave up 6 bases; unmatched junction bases: 8. Germline CDR1 is SGHRS and CDR2 is YFSETQ.

This chain uses TRBV30 with TRBJ1-2, with a weak D call TRBD1 (6 bases). With 1 base removed from V and 6 bases from J, the gap between germline ends came to 12 bases. CDR1 and CDR2 (germline): GTSNPN, SVGIG (reference sequence). The CDR3 consists of 13 residues. The CDR3 sequence: CAWSATGFHGYTF. Here the CDR3 DNA reads TGTGCCTGGAGTGCCACAGGGTTCCATGGCTACACCTTC.

The CDR3 nucleotides are TGCGCCAGCAGCTTGGACGGCGCGGGGGAGCAGTACTTC. Protein product: CASSLDGAGEQYF. The chain links TRBV5-1 to TRBJ2-7, with D perhaps matching TRBD2 (6 bases). Trimming took off 0 bases at V and 7 bases at J, with 11 bases between the two ends. Germline CDR1 and CDR2: SGHRS and YFSETQ. The CDR3 consists of 13 residues.

This clone was seen a few times. The chain carries TRBV25-1 and TRBJ1-1, with TRBD1 matching 8 bases. This CDR3 is 18 amino acids long. Per germline, CDR1 MGHDK and CDR2 SYGVNS. Unmatched junction bases numbered 12, after V lost 2 bases and J lost 1 base. The CDR3 bases are TGTGCCAGCAGTGAAAGCCTCTCCCCCGACAGGGGGAACACTGAAGCTTTCTTT. Translating gives CASSESLSPDRGNTEAFF.

This clone was counted between two and nine times. The V and J genes are TRBV7-3 and TRBJ2-1, with TRBD1 matching over 12 bases. The CDR3 contains 19 residues. Unmatched junction bases numbered 14, after V lost 5 bases and J lost 3 bases. CDR1 is SGHTA and CDR2 is FQGTGA in the germline V gene. This CDR3 reads CASSPNRDRGLSDYNEQFF. CDR3 bases: TGTGCCAGCAGCCCTAATCGGGACAGGGGGCTTTCCGACTACAATGAGCAGTTCTTC.

J is TRBJ1-2 and V is TRBV27; D possibly corresponds to TRBD1 (6 bases). From germline, CDR1 is MNHEY and CDR2 SMNVEV (reference sequence). V was trimmed by 6 bases and J by 4 bases, leaving 24 bases between them. The CDR3 length is 17 residues. The CDR3: CASSPGGARRLSYGYTF. The CDR3 DNA sequence: TGTGCCAGCAGCCCCGGGGGGGCTCGGAGGCTGAGCTATGGCTACACCTTC.

This rearrangement joins TRBV5-1 to TRBJ1-1, with D unclear. V gave up 2 bases and J gave up 3 bases, with 14 bases separating them. The CDR3 is made up of 15 amino acids. CDR1 and CDR2 from the germline V gene are SGHRS and YFSETQ. CDR3 sequence reads: CASSLVTWRDTEAFF. The CDR3 coding sequence is TGCGCCAGCAGCTTAGTAACTTGGCGGGACACTGAAGCTTTCTTT.

This clone was detected once. The CDR3 region is CAISESDRGGGQPQHF. The CDR3 coding sequence is TGTGCCATCAGTGAGTCGGACAGGGGAGGCGGTCAGCCCCAGCATTTT. The chain is built from TRBV10-3 and TRBJ1-5; 9 bases match TRBD1. Germline-derived CDR1 and CDR2 are ENHRY and SYGVKD. Losses at the gene ends were 0 bases for V and 6 bases for J; bases not matched to a gene: 6. The CDR3 sequence is 16 residues long.

CDR3 DNA: TGTGCCAGTAGTATAAACAGGGCCAATGAGCAGTTCTTC. Its translation is CASSINRANEQFF. V is TRBV19 and J is TRBJ2-1; perhaps TRBD1 as D (6 bases). Looked up from germline, CDR1 is LNHDA and CDR2 is SQIVND (reference sequence). The CDR3 extends over 13 amino acids. With 2 bases removed from V and 6 bases from J, the gap between germline ends came to 8 bases.

This clone was detected only once. The CDR3 DNA sequence: TGTGCCAGCTCACCCCCCGGACTAGCTGTGAACAATGAGCAGTTCTTC. It specifies CASSPPGLAVNNEQFF. V is TRBV18 and J is TRBJ2-1; 8 bases are shared with TRBD2. Germline V CDR1 and CDR2: KGHSH, LQKENI. The CDR3 has 16 residues. J was trimmed by 5 bases and V by 3 bases; bases with no gene match: 9.

The V gene is TRBV15, the J gene TRBJ2-1; 8 bases align to TRBD1. J lost 0 bases, V lost 0 bases, and 22 bases had no gene match. Germline lookup yields CDR1 LNHNV and CDR2 YYDKDF (reference sequence). The CDR3 runs 23 residues. The CDR3 loop reads CATSREEAGGMWLAPSSYNEQFF. The CDR3, as DNA: TGTGCCACCAGCAGAGAGGAAGCAGGGGGCATGTGGCTAGCACCGAGCTCCTACAATGAGCAGTTCTTC.

The V call is TRBV7-8, the J call TRBJ2-1; D is perhaps TRBD1 (7 bases). This CDR3 region has 13 residues. Germline lookup yields CDR1 SGHVS and CDR2 FQNEAQ. V gave up 11 bases and J gave up 4 bases, with 15 bases separating them. CDR3 sequence (DNA): TGTGCCTCATCAGGGGGGATATACAATGAGCAGTTCTTC. It specifies CASSGGIYNEQFF.

The V and J genes are TRBV18 and TRBJ2-2; 11 bases are a match to TRBD2. Germline CDR1 is KGHSH and CDR2 is LQKENI. This CDR3 comprises 16 residues. The junction had 6 bases not matched to a gene; V was cut back by 3 bases and J by 6 bases. In DNA form, the CDR3 reads TGTGCCAGCTCACCCAGACTAGCGGGGATCGCCGGGGAGCTGTTTTTT. This codes for CASSPRLAGIAGELFF.

This chain joins TRBV7-8 and TRBJ1-4; 7 positions agree with TRBD1. V gave up 1 base and J gave up 6 bases; unmatched junction bases: 17. CDR1 and CDR2 (germline): SGHVS, FQNEAQ. The CDR3 consists of 19 residues. The CDR3 region is CASSLVGSRGSGLDEKLFF. CDR3 sequence (DNA): TGTGCCAGCAGCTTAGTGGGTTCCAGGGGGAGCGGCCTTGATGAAAAACTGTTTTTT.

This clone was observed a few times. V is TRBV7-3 and J is TRBJ2-7; a possible D gene is TRBD2 (6 bases). V was shortened by 5 bases and J by 5 bases, with 16 bases between the two germline ends. The CDR3 is 14 amino acids. Germline values: CDR1 SGHTA, CDR2 FQGTGA. The CDR3 region is CASSRTGWGDEQYF. The CDR3 DNA follows: TGTGCCAGCAGCCGAACCGGATGGGGGGACGAGCAGTACTTC.

The chain joins TRBV7-6 to TRBJ2-5, with D possibly TRBD1 on 5 matching bases. Judging by the DNA end, TRBJ2-7 fits better; the J call may be wrong. The CDR3 length is 16 residues. From germline, CDR1 is SGHVS and CDR2 FNYEAQ. The CDR3 bases are TGTGCCAGCAGCTTATGGGGCAGGGTTTCGTCCTACGAGCAGTACTTC. Amino acids: CASSLWGRVSSYEQYF.

The rearrangement uses TRBV6-5 and TRBJ2-1; 7 bases are shared with TRBD2. The germline gives CDR1 MNHEY, CDR2 SVGAGI. The J segment lost 9 bases and the V segment lost 5 bases, leaving 7 bases of the junction unmatched. This CDR3 is built from 13 residues. The CDR3 loop is CASSRPSGGEQFF. The CDR3 nucleotides are TGTGCCAGCAGTAGGCCTAGCGGTGGTGAGCAGTTCTTC.

V gene TRBV6-5 combines with J gene TRBJ1-1, with D perhaps matching TRBD1 (6 bases). V was shortened by 4 bases and J by 2 bases, with 8 bases between the two germline ends. CDR3 size: 13 residues. The germline V gene has CDR1 MNHEY and CDR2 SVGAGI. The CDR3 DNA follows: TGTGCCAGCAGTTCCAGGGGTAACACTGAAGCTTTCTTT. Translating it yields CASSSRGNTEAFF.

The V call is TRBV14, the J call TRBJ2-1; D might be TRBD2 (5 bases). The length of the CDR3 is 15 residues. Per germline, CDR1 SGHDN and CDR2 FVKESK. V was clipped by 0 bases and J by 6 bases, with 12 bases between them. DNA for the CDR3: TGTGCCAGCAGCCAAGATGTAACGGGGTTCAATGAGCAGTTCTTC. Translation gives CASSQDVTGFNEQFF.

This clone was recorded a few times. The V gene is TRBV7-9, the J gene TRBJ1-3; 9 positions match TRBD1. CDR1 and CDR2 (germline): SEHNR, FQNEAQ (reference sequence). The CDR3 is made up of 14 amino acids. V was pared by 5 bases and J by 4 bases, with 3 bases of the junction left unmatched. As DNA, the CDR3 is TGTGCCAGCAGCCACGGACAGGGGGGAAACACCATATATTTT. Amino acids: CASSHGQGGNTIYF.

This clone has more than one count but fewer than ten. The chain is built from TRBV5-1 and TRBJ2-1; possibly TRBD2 for D (5 bases). The V end was cut by 4 bases, the J end by 2 bases, with 16 bases between. This CDR3 has 16 amino acids. CDR1 SGHRS and CDR2 YFSETQ come from the germline V gene. In DNA, the CDR3 is TGCGCCAGCAGCCTGGAGGAGCCGAACCCCTACAATGAGCAGTTCTTC. This encodes CASSLEEPNPYNEQFF.

The chain recombines TRBV2 with TRBJ1-4; D is unresolved. The V and J ends lost 6 bases and 8 bases respectively, with 16 bases between them. The CDR3 length is 14 residues. CDR1 is SNHLY and CDR2 is FYNNEI in the germline V gene. The CDR3 coding sequence is TGTGCCAGCAGAGAGACTGGCGGGAAGGAAAAACTGTTTTTT. Its protein product is CASRETGGKEKLFF.

The chain has TRBV5-6 and TRBJ1-2, with 7 positions matching TRBD1. The germline V gene has CDR1 SGHDT and CDR2 YYEEEE. This CDR3 has 14 residues. The V gene end was trimmed by 2 bases and the J gene end by 8 bases; junction bases not matched to a gene: 9. The CDR3 region is CASSFRGQPWGYTF. CDR3 DNA sequence: TGTGCCAGCAGCTTCCGGGGACAGCCATGGGGCTACACCTTC.

The V gene is TRBV6-6, the J gene TRBJ2-5; D may be TRBD1 (5 bases). Germline-derived CDR1 and CDR2 are MNHNY and SVGAGI (reference sequence). The CDR3 contains 14 residues. V lost 2 bases and J 3 bases, leaving 10 bases between the germline ends. CDR3 sequence: CASSYGVREETQYF. In nucleotides, the CDR3 is TGTGCCAGCAGTTACGGTGTCAGGGAAGAGACCCAGTACTTC.

The rearrangement uses TRBV7-9 and TRBJ1-1; 8 positions match TRBD1. The germline CDR1 and CDR2 sequences are SEHNR and FQNEAQ (reference sequence). The CDR3 covers 15 residues. J was trimmed by 2 bases and V by 4 bases; bases with no gene match: 6. CDR3 sequence reads: CASSSRTGPNTEAFF. The CDR3 bases are TGTGCCAGCAGCTCGCGGACAGGGCCTAACACTGAAGCTTTCTTT.

The gene calls are TRBV7-6 and TRBJ1-3, with a tentative D call TRBD1 (6 bases). V was clipped by 1 base and J by 3 bases, with 13 bases between them. Germline CDR1 reads SGHVS; CDR2 reads FNYEAQ. The CDR3 is 16 residues long. The CDR3: CASSLGPGADGNTIYF. CDR3 sequence (DNA): TGTGCCAGCAGCTTAGGGCCAGGGGCCGATGGAAACACCATATATTTT.